Below are 10 T cell receptor beta chains sequenced from a single sample in a study of T cells in women clearing cervical HPV infection. Sequenced by immunoSEQ multiplex PCR; TCRdb stores in-frame clones only, minus some. The sample includes roughly 19,000 clones. The sample taken for sequencing was blood buffy coat. The receptors derive from a woman aged 18 to 75 with a cervical HPV16 infection that either progressed to CIN3+ or cleared (not recorded which).

On this clone: The CDR3 end is not reached by the read, which stops 3 residues before it; the germline J gene fills it in. V and J are TRBV14 and TRBJ2-1; TRBD2 aligns across 12 bases. CDR1 and CDR2 from the germline V gene are SGHDN and FVKESK. Trimming took 4 bases from V and 2 from J; bases not matched to a gene: 3. This CDR3 is built from 16 residues. The CDR3 DNA, read in part, is TGTGCCAGCAGCCCTTCTAGCGGGAGGGCCTACAATGAG. This translates into CASSPSSGRAYNE. The whole CDR3 sequence reads CASSPSSGRAYNEQFF.

On this clone: The read comes to an end 3 residues before the CDR3 does, leaving the germline J gene to fill in the end. The rearrangement links TRBV7-3 to TRBJ2-3; TRBD1 is a possible D gene (5 bases). Trimming left V 5 bases short and J 4 bases short, with 16 bases between. This CDR3 is built from 15 residues. Per germline, CDR1 SGHTA and CDR2 FQGTGA. The DNA read from the CDR3 is TGTGCCAGCAGCACAGGCGACTGGGGCTCAGATACG. Protein: CASSTGDWGSDT. The full CDR3 sequence reads CASSTGDWGSDTQYF.

As concerns this clone: The read gets to within 3 residues of the CDR3 end, and the germline J gene fills in the rest. The chain uses TRBV6-1 and TRBJ1-6; no definite D call. V was pared by 4 bases and J by 5 bases, with 6 bases between. The CDR3 is 13 amino acids. Germline lookup yields CDR1 MNHNS and CDR2 SASEGT. Partial CDR3 DNA: TGTGCCAGCAGTGGGCTTGATAATTCACCC. Amino acid sequence: CASSGLDNSP. The whole CDR3 protein reads CASSGLDNSPLHF.

About this clone itself: The read comes to an end 3 residues before the CDR3 does, leaving the germline J gene to fill in the end. The chain is built from TRBV19 and TRBJ2-4, with TRBD1 identical over 8 bases. The CDR3 is 16 residues long. Germline V gene sequence: CDR1 LNHDA, CDR2 SQIVND (reference sequence). The CDR3 sequence is CASSTPGTGTTYGQYF. CDR3 DNA (partial): TGTGCCAGTAGTACGCCGGGGACAGGTACCACCTATGGT.

For this clone: Sequencing ends 3 residues short of the CDR3 end; the germline J gene provides the rest. The rearrangement joins TRBV20-1 to TRBJ2-1, with 8 bases aligning to TRBD2. Trimming cost V 5 bases and J 8 bases; bases outside gene matches: 11. Germline CDR1 and CDR2: DFQATT and SNEGSKA (reference sequence). The CDR3 totals 14 residues. The CDR3 spells CSAELAESTDEQFF. The CDR3 DNA, read in part, is TGCAGTGCTGAACTAGCGGAGAGCACCGATGAG.

Remarks on this clone: From the germline J gene comes the end of the CDR3, since the read stops 3 residues before it. The chain recombines TRBV19 with TRBJ2-3; 8 bases are shared with TRBD1. The trim removed 3 bases at V and 0 bases at J, leaving 2 bases unmatched. From germline, CDR1 is LNHDA and CDR2 SQIVND (reference sequence). The CDR3 loop spans 15 amino acids. The CDR3 bases that were read are TGTGCCAGTAGTATGTCAGGGGGCAGCACAGATACG. The encoded protein is CASSMSGGSTDT. The CDR3 reads in full as CASSMSGGSTDTQYF. Full variable domain (rest looked up from reference TRBV19 and TRBJ2-3): DGGITQSPKYLFRKEGQNVTLSCEQNLNHDAMYWYRQDPGQGLRLIYYSQIVNDFQKGDIAEGYSVSREKKESFPLTVTSAQKNPTAFYLCASSMSGGSTDTQYFGPGTRLTVL.

About this clone: The sequenced fragment ends 3 residues before the CDR3 boundary, so the rest is inferred from the germline J gene. This sequence joins TRBV28 and TRBJ1-4; 8 nucleotides line up with TRBD1. With 5 bases clipped from V and 1 base from J, the junction kept 9 bases outside the gene matches. In germline, CDR1 is MDHEN, CDR2 SYDVKM. This CDR3 has 17 residues. Incomplete CDR3 DNA: TGTGCCAGCAGTCCCCCAACAGGGGGGGGAACTAATGAAAAA. This encodes CASSPPTGGGTNEK. The CDR3 as a whole reads CASSPPTGGGTNEKLFF.

The chain's CDR3 is CASSLVVPGELFF. The CDR3 DNA, read in part, is TGTGCCAGCAGCTTAGTCGTTCCCGGGGAG. This chain joins TRBV7-9 and TRBJ2-2; D remains ambiguous. The read terminates 3 residues ahead of where the CDR3 ends, so the germline J gene completes it. Germline V gene lookup returns CDR1 SEHNR and CDR2 FQNEAQ (reference sequence). The ends were cut back, 1 base at V and 6 bases at J, with 6 bases in the middle. The CDR3 runs 13 residues.

The sequenced part of the CDR3 DNA is TGTGCCAGCAGCGCCACAGGGGACGAG. As protein: CASSATGDE. From start to end, the CDR3 is CASSATGDEQYF. The chain uses TRBV7-9 and TRBJ2-7; 7 bases match TRBD1. With the read ending 3 residues before the CDR3 end, the germline J gene is used to fill in that end. This CDR3 comprises 12 residues. Germline CDR1 reads SEHNR; CDR2 reads FQNEAQ (reference sequence). Trimming cost V 5 bases and J 5 bases; bases outside gene matches: 3.

A remark on this clone: The CDR3 extends 3 residues past the end of the read, so its final part is completed from the germline J gene. Other DNA sequences in the same sample also yield this CDR3. The chain carries TRBV18 and TRBJ1-3, with 9 nucleotides matching TRBD1. J gave up 8 bases and V 1 base, and 15 bases lay outside the gene matches. Germline CDR1 reads KGHSH; CDR2 reads LQKENI. This CDR3 comprises 18 residues. CDR3 loop: CASSPLSLAGTGRDTIYF. The CDR3 DNA, read in part, is TGTGCCAGCTCACCACTATCCCTAGCTGGGACAGGGAGAGACACC.